These 8 T cell receptor beta chains were all obtained from the same sample, sequenced in a study of blood T cell repertoires in COVID-19. Here immunoSEQ multiplex PCR was the method, and the copy in TCRdb shows in-frame clones only, minus some. The sample holds about 77,000 clones, roughly three quarters seen once. The specimen sequenced was peripheral blood. The receptors here all came from a man aged 70-80 years with active or convalescent COVID-19.

V and J are TRBV18 and TRBJ1-2; D perhaps matches TRBD1 (6 bases). The germline V and J ends were trimmed by 4 bases and 3 bases, with 15 bases remaining between them. The germline V gene encodes CDR1 KGHSH and CDR2 LQKENI. CDR3 length: 15 residues. The CDR3 DNA sequence: TGTGCCAGCTCACAAGCGGACAGATCCTACTATGGCTACACCTTC. Residues: CASSQADRSYYGYTF. Full variable domain (rest looked up from reference TRBV18 and TRBJ1-2): NAGVMQNPRHLVRRRGQEARLRCSPMKGHSHVYWYRQLPEEGLKFMVYLQKENIIDESGMPKERFSAEFPKEGPSILRIQQVVRGDSAAYFCASSQADRSYYGYTFGSGTRLTVV.

The chain links TRBV20-1 to TRBJ2-7; no reliable D call. This CDR3 has 13 amino acids. Trimming stripped 3 bases from V and 6 bases from J, with 15 bases between. Germline V gene sequence: CDR1 DFQATT, CDR2 SNEGSKA (reference sequence). The CDR3 DNA reads as TGCAGTGCTAGTTCCTTTCAGGCGCGCGAGCAGTACTTC. It is translated as CSASSFQAREQYF.

V is TRBV4-1 and J is TRBJ2-7; D is undetermined. Trimming took 6 bases from V and 5 from J, leaving 11 bases between them. CDR1 and CDR2 (germline): MGHRA, YSYEKL. This CDR3 is built from 12 residues. In DNA, the CDR3 is TGCGCCAGCAGTCTACCGGGTAACGAGCAGTACTTC. Its translation: CASSLPGNEQYF.

This clone was observed a few times. The chain is built from TRBV9 and TRBJ2-3; 8 bases agree with TRBD2. In germline, CDR1 is SGDLS, CDR2 YYNGEE. The CDR3 runs to 15 residues. Trimming at V came to 0 bases and at J to 3 bases, leaving 3 bases not matched to a gene. CDR3 in DNA: TGTGCCAGCAGCGTAGTGGGACTAGAGACAGATACGCAGTATTTT. This sequence encodes CASSVVGLETDTQYF.

V is TRBV2 and J is TRBJ1-1; D gene ambiguous. Deletions cut 6 bases from V and 1 base from J, with 9 bases between. CDR3 length: 13 amino acids. Germline loops: CDR1 SNHLY, CDR2 FYNNEI. This chain's CDR3 is CASRETENTEAFF. For the CDR3, the DNA is TGTGCCAGCAGGGAAACAGAGAACACTGAAGCTTTCTTT.

The rearrangement joins TRBV6-5 to TRBJ2-7; D gene ambiguous. Between the trimmed V and J ends, which lost 0 bases and 6 bases, there was a span of 6 bases. This CDR3 spans 12 amino acids. The germline CDR1 and CDR2 sequences are MNHEY and SVGAGI. CDR3 nucleotide sequence: TGTGCCAGCAGTTACTCGACTGGCGAGCAGTACTTC. Encoded protein: CASSYSTGEQYF.

The chain uses TRBV10-3 and TRBJ2-7; perhaps TRBD1 as D (5 bases). Germline V gene data show CDR1 as ENHRY and CDR2 as SYGVKD. V was pared by 6 bases and J by 6 bases, with 15 bases between. This CDR3 is built from 13 residues. The CDR3 sequence: CAISRETGSEQYF. In DNA form, the CDR3 reads TGTGCCATCAGCCGCGAAACAGGCTCCGAGCAGTACTTC.

The CDR3 protein is CASASGGQPNEQFF. The DNA of the CDR3 is TGTGCCAGCGCGAGCGGGGGGCAACCAAATGAGCAGTTCTTC. The V and J genes are TRBV28 and TRBJ2-1, with 9 bases lining up with TRBD2. Losses at the gene ends were 8 bases for V and 7 bases for J; bases not matched to a gene: 9. This CDR3 region has 14 residues. Germline CDR1 and CDR2: MDHEN and SYDVKM.